The 27 T cell receptor beta chains presented below share a single source sample, sequenced in a study of T-cell memory formation after mild COVID-19 (dated by TCRdb to the early 2020s). Libraries came from 5' RACE. Sequencing relied on an Illumina NovaSeq 6000. The public reads were reanalyzed by TCRdb: fastp trimming at Q25, MiXCR alignment, in-frame beta chains only. Each record represents a unique CDR3 protein, reported with the most common genes and DNA among its rows. The sample table shows roughly 380,000 distinct CDR3 sequences, and 25% to 30% are seen once. In total, the top ten clones hold 13% of the sample. Sequenced: PBMCs or a T cell subset sorted from them (not recorded which). The receptors stem from an adult woman who had mild COVID-19 (a few samples of this study predate the infection). The sample titles of this study are shuffled in the database, so cell type and time point are left out; the donor was told from shared clones.

The gene calls are TRBV20-1 and TRBJ2-7, with TRBD1 identical over 7 bases. Germline loops: CDR1 DFQATT, CDR2 SNEGSKA (reference sequence). J gave up 0 bases and V 5 bases, and 4 bases lay outside the gene matches. CDR3 size: 13 residues. The CDR3 sequence is CSALTGSSYEQYF. DNA for the CDR3: TGCAGTGCTCTGACAGGGAGCTCCTACGAGCAGTACTTC.

This clonotype was detected a few times. V usage is TRBV5-1 and J usage is TRBJ2-2, with 7 bases matching TRBD1. J gave up 0 bases and V 6 bases, and 11 bases lay outside the gene matches. The CDR3 spans 17 residues. Germline V lookup: CDR1 SGHRS, CDR2 YFSETQ. CDR3: CASTQLQGPANTGELFF. The CDR3 region has the DNA TGCGCCAGCACCCAATTACAGGGGCCCGCGAACACCGGGGAGCTGTTTTTT.

This clonotype was found a few times. The rearrangement links TRBV7-9 to TRBJ2-1; D is ambiguous. The CDR3 totals 11 residues. The germline gives CDR1 SEHNR, CDR2 FQNEAQ (reference sequence). V was trimmed by 4 bases and J by 8 bases, leaving 6 bases between them. CDR3 DNA: TGTGCCAGCAGCTCTTCCGATGAGCAGTTCTTC. Translated, it gives CASSSSDEQFF.

This clonotype was detected a few times. CDR3 region: CASSLAGVRTEAFF. In DNA, the CDR3 is TGTGCCAGCAGCTTGGCGGGGGTAAGGACTGAAGCTTTCTTT. The chain links TRBV7-2 to TRBJ1-1; TRBD1 is a possible D gene (5 bases). The CDR3 spans 14 residues. Germline V gene lookup returns CDR1 SGHTA and CDR2 FQGNSA. V lost 3 bases and J lost 5, with 13 bases in between.

The genes are TRBV20-1 and TRBJ2-5, with D unresolved. Germline CDR1 DFQATT, CDR2 SNEGSKA (reference sequence). This CDR3 has 13 residues. V lost 6 bases and J lost 7, with 18 bases in between. CDR3 loop: CSASTQVVRTQYF. CDR3 sequence (DNA): TGCAGTGCCTCGACACAAGTGGTGAGGACCCAGTACTTC.

This chain joins TRBV9 and TRBJ1-3; D is undetermined. Germline CDR1 is SGDLS and CDR2 is YYNGEE. The CDR3 spans 15 residues. Trimming removed 0 bases at V and 0 bases at J, with 7 bases between. CDR3 DNA: TGTGCCAGCAGCGTAGACTTGAGCTCTGGAAACACCATATATTTT. It translates to CASSVDLSSGNTIYF. Filled out from reference TRBV9 and TRBJ1-3, the complete variable domain reads DSGVTQTPKHLITATGQRVTLRCSPRSGDLSVYWYQQSLDQGLQFLIQYYNGEERAKGNILERFSAQQFPDLHSELNLSSLELGDSALYFCASSVDLSSGNTIYFGEGSWLTVV.

This chain connects TRBV3-1 to TRBJ1-2, with 8 bases aligning to TRBD1. V lost 6 bases to trimming and J lost 2 bases; unmatched junction nucleotides: 5. The CDR3 has 14 residues. The germline V gene encodes CDR1 LGHDT and CDR2 YNNKEL (reference sequence). CDR3 nucleotide sequence: TGTGCCAGCAGACCCAGGGGGCAAAACTATGGCTACACCTTC. Protein sequence: CASRPRGQNYGYTF.

This chain joins TRBV11-2 and TRBJ2-1, with 9 nucleotides matching TRBD2. Germline values: CDR1 SGHAT, CDR2 FQNNGV. The CDR3 runs 14 residues. Trimming took 4 bases from V and 8 from J; bases not matched to a gene: 6. In DNA form, the CDR3 reads TGTGCCAGCAGCTCTACTAGCGGGTTCTATGAGCAGTTCTTC. This gives the protein CASSSTSGFYEQFF.

The gene calls are TRBV7-9 and TRBJ2-7; D is uncertain. Germline-derived CDR1 and CDR2 are SEHNR and FQNEAQ (reference sequence). This CDR3 spans 15 amino acids. Trimming removed 1 base at V and 5 bases at J, with 15 bases between. The CDR3 DNA sequence: TGTGCCAGCAGCTTAGAGGGCGACCCGAAGAACGAGCAGTACTTC. Translation: CASSLEGDPKNEQYF. Together with reference TRBV7-9 and TRBJ2-7, the CDR3 gives the full variable domain: DTGVSQNPRHKITKRGQNVTFRCDPISEHNRLYWYRQTLGQGPEFLTYFQNEAQLEKSRLLSDRFSAERPKGSFSTLEIQRTEQGDSAMYLCASSLEGDPKNEQYFGPGTRLTVT.

V is TRBV6-5 and J is TRBJ1-1, with D perhaps matching TRBD1 (5 bases). The CDR3 sequence is 13 residues long. Trimming stripped 3 bases from V and 3 bases from J, with 8 bases between. CDR1 is MNHEY, CDR2 SVGAGI, per germline. CDR3 in amino acids: CASSYDSYTEAFF. The CDR3 coding sequence is TGTGCCAGCAGTTATGACAGCTACACTGAAGCTTTCTTT.

The chain combines TRBV20-1 with TRBJ2-1; no clear D. CDR1 and CDR2 (germline): DFQATT, SNEGSKA (reference sequence). The germline V and J ends were trimmed by 4 bases and 8 bases, with 18 bases remaining between them. CDR3 size: 14 residues. The CDR3 sequence is CSATSLSINDEQFF. In DNA, the CDR3 is TGCAGTGCTACAAGTCTTTCTATTAACGATGAGCAGTTCTTC.

The chain has TRBV7-2 and TRBJ2-1; no clear D gene. The CDR3 sequence is 12 residues long. Germline values: CDR1 SGHTA, CDR2 FQGNSA. The V and J ends lost 5 bases and 13 bases respectively, with 15 bases between them. CDR3 in DNA: TGTGCCAGCAGCGCATCCGCTTTACAACAGTTCTTC. Its protein product is CASSASALQQFF.

J is TRBJ2-2 and V is TRBV7-2, with a tentative D call TRBD2 (6 bases). The V end lost 2 bases, the J end lost 5 bases, and 12 bases lay between the germline ends. Germline lookup yields CDR1 SGHTA and CDR2 FQGNSA. The CDR3 is 15 residues long. DNA for the CDR3: TGTGCCAGCAGCTTAAAAGGGACTTCTACCGGGGAGCTGTTTTTT. The encoded protein is CASSLKGTSTGELFF.

This clonotype was detected a few times. CDR3 amino acids: CASRIDGELFF. The DNA of the CDR3 is TGTGCCAGCAGGATCGACGGGGAGCTGTTTTTT. The chain couples TRBV7-9 to TRBJ2-2; D ambiguous. This CDR3 has 11 residues. Trimming pared 6 bases from V and 7 bases from J, leaving 6 bases between. Germline-derived CDR1 and CDR2 are SEHNR and FQNEAQ (reference sequence).

CDR3 sequence: CSVDLGASEQYF. The DNA of the CDR3 is TGCAGCGTTGACCTGGGGGCCTCAGAGCAGTACTTC. V gene TRBV29-1 combines with J gene TRBJ2-7; possibly TRBD1 for D (6 bases). The germline gives CDR1 SQVTM, CDR2 ANQGSEA. With 3 bases removed from V and 7 bases from J, the gap between germline ends came to 13 bases. This CDR3 is built from 12 residues.

This clonotype was picked up a small number of times. The rearrangement uses TRBV6-6 and TRBJ2-7; D is perhaps TRBD2 (6 bases). Trimming removed 6 bases at V and 3 bases at J, with 15 bases between. There are 14 residues in the CDR3. In germline, CDR1 is MNHNY, CDR2 SVGAGI (reference sequence). CDR3 protein: CASSSSGDYYEQYF. DNA for the CDR3: TGTGCCAGCAGCAGTTCGGGGGATTACTACGAGCAGTACTTC.

The table lists this clonotype with a few counts. The rearrangement joins TRBV24-1 to TRBJ1-1; D is possibly TRBD1 (6 bases). Trimming left V 7 bases short and J 1 base short, with 9 bases between. The CDR3 spans 13 residues. Germline V gives CDR1 KGHDR, CDR2 SFDVKD. CDR3 loop: CATRGQPNTEAFF. Here the CDR3 DNA reads TGTGCCACCAGAGGACAGCCGAACACTGAAGCTTTCTTT.

This clonotype was found a few times. The rearrangement links TRBV19 to TRBJ1-1; 8 nucleotides match TRBD1. CDR3 length: 15 amino acids. CDR1 and CDR2 (germline): LNHDA, SQIVND (reference sequence). With V trimmed by 0 bases and J by 3 bases, 3 bases remained unmatched. This chain's CDR3 is CASSIDATGDTEAFF. In nucleotides, the CDR3 is TGTGCCAGTAGTATAGACGCGACAGGGGACACTGAAGCTTTCTTT. Full variable domain (missing parts from reference TRBV19 and TRBJ1-1): DGGITQSPKYLFRKEGQNVTLSCEQNLNHDAMYWYRQDPGQGLRLIYYSQIVNDFQKGDIAEGYSVSREKKESFPLTVTSAQKNPTAFYLCASSIDATGDTEAFFGQGTRLTVV.

The gene calls are TRBV6-6 and TRBJ2-3; perhaps TRBD1 as D (5 bases). The CDR3 is 15 amino acids. The V gene lost 7 bases and the J gene lost 0 bases, with 14 bases spanning the gap. Germline CDR1 reads MNHNY; CDR2 reads SVGAGI (reference sequence). The CDR3 DNA is TGTGCCAGCAATGATGGGGCCTCTAGCACAGATACGCAGTATTTT. Translated: CASNDGASSTDTQYF.

The table lists this clonotype with a few counts. This CDR3 is CAIRGFLAGVNNEQFF. Here the CDR3 DNA reads TGTGCCATCAGAGGGTTTCTAGCGGGGGTCAACAATGAGCAGTTCTTC. V gene TRBV10-3 combines with J gene TRBJ2-1; TRBD2 matches at 10 bases. Germline values: CDR1 ENHRY, CDR2 SYGVKD. CDR3 length: 16 amino acids. Trimming took 6 bases from V and 5 from J; bases not matched to a gene: 10.

Of note for this clonotype: Germline and junction disagree at one end, which may indicate a read error. V gene TRBV27 combines with J gene TRBJ2-2; the D gene is possibly TRBD1 (5 bases). The CDR3 spans 15 residues. CDR1 and CDR2 from the germline V gene are MNHEY and SMNVEV (reference sequence). The CDR3 DNA follows: TGTGCCACCAGTGTCTCAGGGATAGGCACCGGGGAGCTGTTTTTT. This sequence encodes CATSVSGIGTGELFF.

The CDR3 sequence: CASSRGALDNEQFF. The CDR3 coding sequence is TGCGCCAGCAGCAGGGGGGCCCTGGACAATGAGCAGTTCTTC. V usage is TRBV4-1 and J usage is TRBJ2-1; D assignment may be TRBD1 or TRBD2 (6 bases each). V lost 5 bases and J lost 5, with 13 bases in between. Germline values: CDR1 MGHRA, CDR2 YSYEKL. The CDR3 is 14 residues long.

A few counts support this clonotype. V gene TRBV19 combines with J gene TRBJ1-1; D not resolved. The CDR3 sequence is 13 residues long. Germline V gene sequence: CDR1 LNHDA, CDR2 SQIVND (reference sequence). Trimming stripped 0 bases from V and 2 bases from J, with 4 bases between. CDR3: CASSIDVNTEAFF. CDR3 nucleotides: TGTGCCAGTAGTATAGACGTTAACACTGAAGCTTTCTTT. Full variable domain (remainder filled in from reference TRBV19 and TRBJ1-1): DGGITQSPKYLFRKEGQNVTLSCEQNLNHDAMYWYRQDPGQGLRLIYYSQIVNDFQKGDIAEGYSVSREKKESFPLTVTSAQKNPTAFYLCASSIDVNTEAFFGQGTRLTVV.

The chain combines TRBV6-6 with TRBJ1-1; possible D gene TRBD1, 6 bases. The length of the CDR3 is 18 residues. Germline CDR1 reads MNHNY; CDR2 reads SVGAGI (reference sequence). V lost 0 bases, J lost 0 bases, and 17 bases lay in between. For the CDR3, the DNA is TGTGCCAGCAGTTACTCCGACCTGAGGGGGGCCATGAACACTGAAGCTTTCTTT. Residues: CASSYSDLRGAMNTEAFF.

This clonotype was detected only a few times. The rearrangement joins TRBV7-8 to TRBJ2-7, with TRBD1 matching 9 bases. CDR1 SGHVS and CDR2 FQNEAQ come from the germline V gene. This CDR3 contains 14 residues. V was pared by 4 bases and J by 5 bases, with 6 bases of the junction left unmatched. DNA for the CDR3: TGTGCCAGCAGCTCTCCGGGACAGGGCCACGAGCAGTACTTC. Translated, it gives CASSSPGQGHEQYF.

This clonotype has just a few counts. V and J are TRBV29-1 and TRBJ2-5; TRBD1 is a possible D gene (5 bases). The CDR3 extends over 12 amino acids. Trimming cost V 3 bases and J 4 bases, with 9 bases left between them. Germline V gene lookup returns CDR1 SQVTM and CDR2 ANQGSEA. CDR3 sequence (DNA): TGCAGCGTTGACCGGCAGGGAGAGACCCAGTACTTC. Amino acids: CSVDRQGETQYF.

This clonotype was seen a handful of times. The chain recombines TRBV6-5 with TRBJ1-1; tentatively, D is TRBD1 (5 bases). The CDR3 contains 16 residues. The ends were cut back, 6 bases at V and 1 base at J, with 18 bases in the middle. The germline V gene encodes CDR1 MNHEY and CDR2 SVGAGI. This CDR3 reads CASRDEGSPSNTEAFF. CDR3 sequence (DNA): TGTGCCAGCAGGGACGAGGGGTCCCCGTCGAACACTGAAGCTTTCTTT.